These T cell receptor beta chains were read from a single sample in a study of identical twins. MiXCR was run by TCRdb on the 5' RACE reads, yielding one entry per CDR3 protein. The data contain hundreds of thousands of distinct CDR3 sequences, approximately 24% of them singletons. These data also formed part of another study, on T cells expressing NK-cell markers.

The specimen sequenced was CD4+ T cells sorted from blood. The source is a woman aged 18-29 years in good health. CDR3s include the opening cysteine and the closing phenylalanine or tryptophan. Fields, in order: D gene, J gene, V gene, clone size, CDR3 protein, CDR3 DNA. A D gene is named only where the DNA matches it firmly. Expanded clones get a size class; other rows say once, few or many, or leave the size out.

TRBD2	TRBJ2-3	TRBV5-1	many	CASTLTRGGQDTQYF	TGCGCCAGCACGTTAACGCGGGGGGGCCAAGATACGCAGTATTTT
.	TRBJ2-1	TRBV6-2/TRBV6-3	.	CASSALLGLNEQFF	TGTGCCAGCAGTGCGCTACTAGGGCTCAATGAGCAGTTCTTC
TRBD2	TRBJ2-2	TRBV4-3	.	CASSLAALAGGPAGELFF	TGCGCCAGCAGTCTCGCCGCACTAGCGGGAGGGCCAGCCGGGGAGCTGTTTTTT
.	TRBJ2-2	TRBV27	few	CASSNRGSGELFF	TGTGCCAGCAGTAATCGGGGGTCCGGGGAGCTGTTTTTT
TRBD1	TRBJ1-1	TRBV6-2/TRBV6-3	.	CASSYSGQAFF	TGTGCCAGCAGTTACTCGGGACAGGCTTTCTTT
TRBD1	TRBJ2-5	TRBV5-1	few	CASSPLGQQETQYF	TGCGCCAGCAGCCCGCTGGGACAGCAAGAGACCCAGTACTTC
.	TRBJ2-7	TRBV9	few	CASSRGKDGNYEQYF	TGTGCCAGCAGCAGAGGAAAGGACGGGAATTACGAGCAGTACTTC
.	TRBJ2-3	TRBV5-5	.	CASRNERLYTDTQYF	TGTGCCAGCAGAAACGAACGGTTGTACACAGATACGCAGTATTTT
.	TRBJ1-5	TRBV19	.	CASSMRGSAYSNQPQHF	TGTGCCAGTAGTATGAGGGGTTCGGCGTATAGCAATCAGCCCCAGCATTTT
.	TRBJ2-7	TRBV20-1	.	CSARAPGSYEQYF	TGCAGTGCTAGAGCCCCAGGTTCCTACGAGCAGTACTTC
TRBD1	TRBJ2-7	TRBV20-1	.	CSARGRGQGGEQYF	TGCAGTGCTAGAGGCCGGGGACAGGGAGGCGAGCAGTACTTC
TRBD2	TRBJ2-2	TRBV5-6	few	CASSFKGWGGDFENTGELFF	TGTGCCAGCAGCTTTAAAGGGTGGGGAGGGGACTTCGAGAACACCGGGGAGCTGTTTTTT
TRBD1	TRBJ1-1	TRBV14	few	CASSQSTPGQLAFF	TGTGCCAGCAGCCAAAGTACCCCGGGACAGCTAGCTTTCTTT
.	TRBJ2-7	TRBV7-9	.	CASSQETYEQYF	TGTGCCAGCAGTCAAGAGACCTACGAGCAGTACTTC
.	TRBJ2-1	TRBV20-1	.	CSAAHGGLDEQFF	TGCAGTGCGGCGCACGGGGGTTTGGATGAGCAGTTCTTC
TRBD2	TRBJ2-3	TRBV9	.	CASSVAGGGPTDTQYF	TGTGCCAGCAGCGTAGCGGGCGGGGGACCCACAGATACGCAGTATTTT
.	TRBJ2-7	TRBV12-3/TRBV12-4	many	CASTLDPYEQYF	TGTGCCAGCACCCTAGACCCCTACGAGCAGTACTTC
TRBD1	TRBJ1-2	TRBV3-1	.	CASSPRDRGRRYGYTF	TGTGCCAGCAGCCCACGGGACAGGGGGCGCAGGTATGGCTACACCTTC
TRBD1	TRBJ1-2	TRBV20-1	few	CSAFLRDRGFRGYTF	TGCAGTGCTTTCCTACGGGACAGGGGTTTTCGGGGCTACACCTTC
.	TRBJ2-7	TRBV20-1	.	CSARDPQRDEQYF	TGCAGTGCTAGAGATCCGCAGCGGGACGAGCAGTACTTC
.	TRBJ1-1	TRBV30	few	CAWSVLKGRNTEAFF	TGTGCCTGGAGTGTACTTAAGGGACGGAACACTGAAGCTTTCTTT
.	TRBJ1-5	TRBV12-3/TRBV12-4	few	CASRQIGRNQPQHF	TGTGCCAGCAGACAGATCGGGAGGAATCAGCCCCAGCATTTT
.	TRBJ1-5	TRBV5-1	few	CASSPSPGDSNQPQHF	TGCGCCAGCAGCCCCTCCCCCGGGGATAGCAATCAGCCCCAGCATTTT
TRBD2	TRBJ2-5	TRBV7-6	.	CASSSLRGEDRETQYF	TGTGCCAGCAGCTCCCTCCGGGGGGAAGATAGAGAGACCCAGTACTTC
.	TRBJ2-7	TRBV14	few	CASSRGLGLLKQYF	TGTGCCAGCAGCCGAGGACTGGGATTATTGAAGCAGTACTTC
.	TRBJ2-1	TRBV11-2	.	CASSLEPSGLVEQFF	TGTGCCAGCAGCTTAGAACCGTCTGGGTTGGTAGAGCAGTTCTTC
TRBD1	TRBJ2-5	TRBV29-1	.	CSVERGLETQYF	TGCAGCGTTGAGAGGGGGCTAGAGACCCAGTACTTC
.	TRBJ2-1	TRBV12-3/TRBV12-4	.	CASSLGPTAGFF	TGTGCCAGCAGTTTGGGCCCGACGGCTGGGTTCTTC
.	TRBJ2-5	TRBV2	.	CASSVPGRETQYF	TGTGCCAGCAGTGTCCCGGGTCGGGAGACCCAGTACTTC
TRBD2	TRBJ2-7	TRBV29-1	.	CSVVGTRRYEQYF	TGCAGCGTTGTTGGGACTAGGAGGTACGAGCAGTACTTC
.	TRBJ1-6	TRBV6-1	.	CASSRTGLRNSPLHF	TGTGCCAGCAGCCGCACGGGACTCCGGAATTCACCCCTCCACTTT
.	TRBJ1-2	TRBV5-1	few	CASSRVPNYGYTF	TGCGCCAGCAGCAGGGTGCCTAACTATGGCTACACCTTC
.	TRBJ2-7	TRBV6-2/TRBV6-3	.	CASTRNGAYEQYF	TGTGCCAGCACTCGGAATGGAGCCTACGAGCAGTACTTC
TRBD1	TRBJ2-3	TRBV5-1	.	CASSFAGTGYADTQYF	TGCGCCAGCAGCTTTGCGGGGACAGGGTACGCAGATACGCAGTATTTT
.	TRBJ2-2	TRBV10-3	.	CAISELQGPNTGELFF	TGTGCCATCAGTGAGTTGCAAGGGCCTAACACCGGGGAGCTGTTTTTT
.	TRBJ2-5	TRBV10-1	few	CASSEGQETQYF	TGCGCCAGCAGTGAGGGACAAGAGACCCAGTACTTC
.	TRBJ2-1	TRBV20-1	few	CSAQAITYNEQFF	TGCAGTGCTCAGGCGATTACCTACAATGAGCAGTTCTTC
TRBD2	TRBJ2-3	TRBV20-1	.	CSASEASGPTDTQYF	TGCAGTGCTAGCGAGGCTAGCGGTCCCACAGATACGCAGTATTTT
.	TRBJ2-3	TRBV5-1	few	CASRDGSTDTQYF	TGCGCCAGCAGGGACGGAAGCACAGATACGCAGTATTTT
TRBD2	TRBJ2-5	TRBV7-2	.	CASRLAGQETQYF	TGTGCCAGTAGACTAGCGGGACAGGAGACCCAGTACTTC
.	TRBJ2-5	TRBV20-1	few	CSASWAQETQYF	TGCAGTGCTAGTTGGGCCCAAGAGACCCAGTACTTC
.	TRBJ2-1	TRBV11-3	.	CASEGGGTYNEQFF	TGTGCCAGCGAAGGGGGGGGGACTTACAATGAGCAGTTCTTC
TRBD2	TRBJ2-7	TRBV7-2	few	CASSHTSGSPYEQYF	TGTGCCAGCAGCCACACTAGCGGGAGTCCCTACGAGCAGTACTTC
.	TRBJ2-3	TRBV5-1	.	CASSLVPLADTQYF	TGCGCCAGCAGCTTGGTCCCCTTGGCAGATACGCAGTATTTT
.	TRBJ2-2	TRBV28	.	CAIGQFTGELFF	TGTGCCATCGGACAATTCACCGGGGAGCTGTTTTTT
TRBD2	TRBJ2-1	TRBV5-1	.	CASSRGLANEQFF	TGCGCCAGCAGCCGCGGACTAGCCAATGAGCAGTTCTTC
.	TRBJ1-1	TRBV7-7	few	CASSSGIGREAFF	TGTGCCAGCAGCTCTGGAATCGGCCGTGAGGCTTTCTTT
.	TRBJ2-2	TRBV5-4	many	CASSLDGAGELFF	TGTGCCAGCAGCTTGGACGGCGCCGGGGAGCTGTTTTTT
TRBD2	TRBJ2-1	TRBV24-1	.	CATSETSGTSRGNEQFF	TGTGCCACCAGTGAGACCTCCGGGACTAGCAGGGGGAATGAGCAGTTCTTC
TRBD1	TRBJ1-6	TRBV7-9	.	CASSLGTGSSPLHF	TGTGCCAGCAGCTTAGGGACAGGGAGTTCACCCCTCCACTTT
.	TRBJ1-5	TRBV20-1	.	CSAGDRQNQPQHF	TGCAGTGCTGGAGACAGACAAAATCAGCCCCAGCATTTT
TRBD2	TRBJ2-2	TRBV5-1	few	CASSRGGQNTGELFF	TGCGCCAGCAGCCGCGGGGGGCAGAACACCGGGGAGCTGTTTTTT
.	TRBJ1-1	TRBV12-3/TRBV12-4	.	CASNPRGGYTEAFF	TGTGCCAGCAATCCCCGCGGAGGGTACACTGAAGCTTTCTTT
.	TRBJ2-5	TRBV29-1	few	CSVGVGGETQYF	TGCAGCGTTGGGGTAGGAGGGGAGACCCAGTACTTC